The next 10 T cell receptor beta chains were all read from a single sample in a study of identical twins. TCRdb re-called the 5' RACE reads with MiXCR, one entry per CDR3 protein. Of approximately 700,000 distinct CDR3 sequences listed, 15% to 20% are singletons. These data were also filed under a second study, of T cells expressing NK-cell markers.

The sample taken for sequencing was PBMCs. The receptors were sampled from a woman younger than 30 in good health.

The V gene is TRBV19, the J gene TRBJ1-2; D call uncertain. The CDR3 length is 14 residues. V was shortened by 6 bases and J by 0 bases, with 11 bases between the two germline ends. CDR1 is LNHDA, CDR2 SQIVND, per germline (reference sequence). CDR3 in DNA: TGTGCCAGTAGAGACGGACCAGCTAACTATGGCTACACCTTC. Its protein product is CASRDGPANYGYTF.

This clonotype was found a few times. The rearrangement uses TRBV12-3 or TRBV12-4 and TRBJ1-1; TRBD1 matches at 7 bases. The CDR3 spans 14 residues. The V and J ends lost 7 bases and 8 bases, in that order; junction bases with no gene match: 13. CDR3 loop: CASTLTGKFTEAFF. In DNA, the CDR3 is TGTGCCAGCACCCTGACAGGGAAATTTACAGAAGCTTTCTTT.

CDR3 nucleotides: TGCGCCAGCAGCTTGTACGGGACAGCGCAAGAGACCCAGTACTTC. It specifies CASSLYGTAQETQYF. The V call is TRBV5-1, the J call TRBJ2-5, with 7 bases aligning to TRBD1. The V gene end was trimmed by 1 base and the J gene end by 2 bases; junction bases not matched to a gene: 5. This CDR3 contains 15 residues. Germline CDR1 reads SGHRS; CDR2 reads YFSETQ.

The chain employs TRBV6-1 and TRBJ2-5; D might be TRBD2 (5 bases). CDR1 is MNHNS, CDR2 SASEGT, per germline. The CDR3 sequence is 10 residues long. V shed 11 bases and J shed 5 bases, with 9 bases lying between them. For the CDR3, the DNA is TGTGCCGGTGGCGGGGAGACCCAGTACTTC. Encoded protein: CAGGGETQYF.

The V gene is TRBV11-2, the J gene TRBJ2-1; 13 nucleotides agree with TRBD2. This CDR3 contains 16 residues. V was clipped by 5 bases and J by 7 bases; unmatched bases: 8. Germline V gene sequence: CDR1 SGHAT, CDR2 FQNNGV. The CDR3 nucleotides read TGTGCCAGCAGCGGCCTGACTAGCGGGGGGACGAATGAGCAGTTCTTC. This translates into CASSGLTSGGTNEQFF.

The V and J genes are TRBV7-2 and TRBJ2-1; 8 bases agree with TRBD2. J lost 1 base, V lost 5 bases, and 10 bases had no gene match. The CDR3 sequence is 17 residues long. In germline, CDR1 is SGHTA, CDR2 FQGNSA. CDR3 DNA sequence: TGTGCCAGCAGCCTTTGGGTAGCGGGATTATCCTACAATGAGCAGTTCTTC. Translated: CASSLWVAGLSYNEQFF.

The rearrangement joins TRBV6-5 to TRBJ2-5; possible D gene TRBD1, 6 bases. Germline values: CDR1 MNHEY, CDR2 SVGAGI. Trimming left V 3 bases short and J 4 bases short, with 18 bases between. The CDR3 spans 16 residues. The CDR3 sequence: CASSYGAGTMGETQYF. The CDR3, as DNA: TGTGCCAGCAGTTATGGGGCAGGGACAATGGGAGAGACCCAGTACTTC.

This clonotype was recorded a few times. The gene calls are TRBV10-3 and TRBJ2-3, with 8 bases fitting TRBD1. Germline trimming cut 8 bases from V and 10 bases from J; bases unmatched to any gene: 11. The CDR3 runs to 13 residues. Germline CDR1 reads ENHRY; CDR2 reads SYGVKD. CDR3 in DNA: TGTGCCATCGGGACAGGACTGTCTCAAGCGCAGTATTTT. Its translation is CAIGTGLSQAQYF.

This clonotype was seen a handful of times. The gene calls are TRBV4-2 and TRBJ2-3; TRBD1 or TRBD2 may be the D gene (5 bases each). Germline CDR1 is LGHNA and CDR2 is YNFKEQ. The V and J ends lost 4 bases and 0 bases respectively, with 20 bases between them. The CDR3 contains 18 residues. The chain's CDR3 is CASSPPRDGRPSTDTQYF. As DNA, the CDR3 is TGTGCCAGCAGCCCCCCCCGGGACGGACGGCCTAGCACAGATACGCAGTATTTT.

This clonotype has ten or more counts. The chain employs TRBV4-2 and TRBJ2-5, with 9 nucleotides matching TRBD1. The CDR3 has 15 amino acids. Germline CDR1 is LGHNA and CDR2 is YNFKEQ. V was clipped by 2 bases and J by 7 bases; unmatched bases: 8. The CDR3 bases are TGTGCCAGCAGCCAATTAACAGGGGGCGAGGGGACCCAGTACTTC. Encoded protein: CASSQLTGGEGTQYF.